This TCR beta chain was sequenced in a study of shared clonotypes between healthy human individuals. Study context: Donors had three CD4 naive, three CD4 memory, two CD8 naive and one CD8 memory plate apiece.

Points on this clone: No antigen is known for it.

Using immunoSEQ multiplex PCR, the repertoire was profiled, and TCRdb retains in-frame clones only, with some absent. The sample holds about 2.4 million clones, about 92% seen once. The CDR3 runs 14 residues. CDR1 MNHEY and CDR2 SVGAGI come from the germline V gene. Trimming left V 7 bases short and J 1 base short, with 13 bases between. The donors were all Caucasian adults (living in Nashville, Tennessee). Memory CD4+ cells were the fraction left after CD45RA+ naive selection. General observations from the study: The naive CD4 repertoires of a few donors were compared, and approximately 5.3% of clonotypes were shared.

The sequencing input was naive CD4+ T cells sorted from blood. Subset denoted: CD45RA+ positively selected. This receptor was identified in a man between 18 and 35 years old in good health. The V gene is TRBV6-5, the J gene TRBJ1-1; a possible D gene is TRBD1 (5 bases). Here the CDR3 DNA reads TGTGCCAGCAAAGAGGGGCTTGCGAACACTGAAGCTTTCTTT. Translated, it gives CASKEGLANTEAFF.